This record looks at one T cell receptor beta chain sequence and its context. Its antigen remains unidentified. These data are taken from a study of cytomegalovirus exposure and HLA in healthy donors. Findings and limits, study-wide: Later on, an analysis showed TCR association rates differing by HLA locus, with DRB1 the most and HLA-C the fewest.

Germline V gene lookup returns CDR1 SNHLY and CDR2 FYNNEI. The V and J ends lost 4 bases and 6 bases respectively, with 13 bases between them. There are 14 residues in the CDR3. Vbeta (60) and Jbeta (13) primers were used in the PCR. Clones were sequenced by immunoSEQ multiplex PCR, and TCRdb holds only the in-frame ones, with some missing. The sample's table shows some 120,000 clones. V usage is TRBV2 and J usage is TRBJ1-5; D remains ambiguous. The TCR sequence derives from a woman aged 55 to 70 in good health and CMV-seronegative. The specimen sequenced was PBMCs. The CDR3 spells CASSAAVSSQPQHF. CDR3 sequence (DNA): TGTGCCAGCAGTGCCGCGGTGAGTAGTCAGCCCCAGCATTTT.